Each of the 28 T cell receptor beta chains below was sequenced from the same sample in a study of cytomegalovirus exposure and HLA in healthy donors. The PCR had 60 Vbeta and 13 Jbeta primers. Sequencing was performed with immunoSEQ multiplex PCR; in TCRdb, only in-frame clones are kept and a portion is missing. Among roughly 99,000 clones listed, 60% to 80% were seen once. Sequenced sample: PBMCs. The receptors were sampled from a woman in her thirties or forties in good health and CMV-seronegative.

The chain recombines TRBV30 with TRBJ2-7, with 8 bases identical to TRBD1. The CDR3 contains 13 residues. In germline, CDR1 is GTSNPN, CDR2 SVGIG (reference sequence). J was trimmed by 3 bases and V by 5 bases; bases with no gene match: 6. The DNA of the CDR3 is TGTGCCTGGGACCACGGACAGGGCTACGAGCAGTACTTC. The encoded protein is CAWDHGQGYEQYF. Using reference TRBV30 and TRBJ2-7 for the parts outside the CDR3, the full variable domain is SQTIHQWPATLVQPVGSPLSLECTVEGTSNPNLYWYRQAAGRGLQLLFYSVGIGQISSEVPQNLSASRPQDRQFILSSKKLLLSDSGFYLCAWDHGQGYEQYFGPGTRLTVT.

The chain recombines TRBV15 with TRBJ2-6, with 8 nucleotides matching TRBD1. Germline V gene lookup returns CDR1 LNHNV and CDR2 YYDKDF (reference sequence). The CDR3 runs 19 residues. The ends lost 0 bases at V and 1 base at J; junction bases unmatched: 8. The CDR3 is CATSRDLVRGRSGANVLTF. As DNA, the CDR3 is TGTGCCACCAGCAGAGATCTGGTCAGGGGGCGTTCTGGGGCCAACGTCCTGACTTTC.

The rearrangement uses TRBV28 and TRBJ1-5; TRBD1 matches at 9 bases. This CDR3 is 15 amino acids long. The germline gives CDR1 MDHEN, CDR2 SYDVKM. Germline trimming cut 5 bases from V and 5 bases from J; bases unmatched to any gene: 7. The CDR3 region has the DNA TGTGCCAGCAGTCCCGCGGGACAGGGTGATCAGCCCCAGCATTTT. Encoded protein: CASSPAGQGDQPQHF.

The V and J genes are TRBV5-1 and TRBJ1-5; the match to TRBD1 covers 8 bases. With 0 bases clipped from V and 8 bases from J, the junction kept 4 bases outside the gene matches. The CDR3 sequence is 14 residues long. Germline V gives CDR1 SGHRS, CDR2 YFSETQ. The chain's CDR3 is CASSLGQGLEPQHF. CDR3 DNA: TGCGCCAGCAGCTTGGGACAGGGGTTGGAGCCCCAGCATTTT.

The chain combines TRBV6-5 with TRBJ2-1, with TRBD2 identical over 7 bases. This CDR3 region has 13 residues. Germline values: CDR1 MNHEY, CDR2 SVGAGI. V lost 7 bases, J lost 7 bases, and 7 bases stayed unmatched. CDR3 bases: TGTGCCAGCACAAAGCGGGGAAGGAATGAGCAGTTCTTC. Its translation: CASTKRGRNEQFF.

This clone was seen a few times. The chain couples TRBV7-8 to TRBJ1-3; D might be TRBD1 (5 bases). The CDR3 is made up of 15 amino acids. Germline-derived CDR1 and CDR2 are SGHVS and FQNEAQ. Between the trimmed V and J ends, which lost 3 bases and 4 bases, there was a span of 13 bases. In DNA, the CDR3 is TGTGCCAGCAGCTTGTCGGGGGGTGGGGGAAACACCATATATTTT. It encodes CASSLSGGGGNTIYF.

This clone occurred once. CDR3 protein: CAWSRQGLMDNEQFF. The CDR3 bases are TGTGCCTGGAGTCGACAGGGTCTTATGGACAATGAGCAGTTCTTC. This chain links TRBV30 with TRBJ2-1; the match to TRBD1 covers 7 bases. This CDR3 region has 15 residues. The ends lost 2 bases at V and 5 bases at J; junction bases unmatched: 9. Germline V gives CDR1 GTSNPN, CDR2 SVGIG (reference sequence). The entire variable domain, with the rest obtained from reference TRBV30 and TRBJ2-1, is as follows: SQTIHQWPATLVQPVGSPLSLECTVEGTSNPNLYWYRQAAGRGLQLLFYSVGIGQISSEVPQNLSASRPQDRQFILSSKKLLLSDSGFYLCAWSRQGLMDNEQFFGPGTRLTVL.

This chain uses TRBV11-2 with TRBJ1-5, with no clear D. The CDR3 spans 16 residues. Between the trimmed V and J ends, which lost 5 bases and 1 base, there was a span of 15 bases. CDR1 is SGHAT and CDR2 is FQNNGV in the germline V gene. The CDR3 reads CASSPGISTSNQPQHF. CDR3 sequence (DNA): TGTGCCAGCAGCCCGGGGATTAGTACGAGCAATCAGCCCCAGCATTTT.

This clone was recorded a few times. This sequence joins TRBV9 and TRBJ2-1; TRBD1 aligns across 8 bases. V lost 4 bases to trimming and J lost 8 bases; unmatched junction nucleotides: 8. The germline V gene encodes CDR1 SGDLS and CDR2 YYNGEE. This CDR3 has 14 residues. CDR3 nucleotides: TGTGCCAGCAGCCCCCGGACAGGGATGGATGAGCAGTTCTTC. Amino acids: CASSPRTGMDEQFF. Looking up the rest from reference TRBV9 and TRBJ2-1 gives the full variable domain: DSGVTQTPKHLITATGQRVTLRCSPRSGDLSVYWYQQSLDQGLQFLIQYYNGEERAKGNILERFSAQQFPDLHSELNLSSLELGDSALYFCASSPRTGMDEQFFGPGTRLTVL.

The chain employs TRBV7-9 and TRBJ2-7, with 7 nucleotides matching TRBD2. Unmatched junction bases numbered 6, after V lost 4 bases and J lost 0 bases. Germline CDR1 reads SEHNR; CDR2 reads FQNEAQ (reference sequence). This CDR3 has 15 residues. The chain's CDR3 is CASSWKRDYSYEQYF. The CDR3 nucleotides read TGTGCCAGCAGCTGGAAGCGGGATTACTCCTACGAGCAGTACTTC. The full variable domain, completed using reference TRBV7-9 and TRBJ2-7, is DTGVSQNPRHKITKRGQNVTFRCDPISEHNRLYWYRQTLGQGPEFLTYFQNEAQLEKSRLLSDRFSAERPKGSFSTLEIQRTEQGDSAMYLCASSWKRDYSYEQYFGPGTRLTVT.

This clone was detected only a few times. The chain carries TRBV6-1 and TRBJ1-4; the D is unclear. The V end was cut by 1 base, the J end by 14 bases, with 11 bases between. Germline V gene sequence: CDR1 MNHNS, CDR2 SASEGT. The CDR3 sequence is 12 residues long. CDR3 DNA: TGTGCCAGCAGTGAAGTTTTGCGGGTCCTGTTTTTT. Amino acid sequence: CASSEVLRVLFF.

This clone was detected only a few times. J is TRBJ1-4 and V is TRBV6-5; 9 bases map to TRBD1. The CDR3 has 15 residues. The germline V gene encodes CDR1 MNHEY and CDR2 SVGAGI. The V and J ends lost 6 bases and 7 bases, in that order; junction bases with no gene match: 9. The CDR3 loop is CASSSSGTGSEKLFF. The CDR3 nucleotides read TGTGCCAGCAGCTCGAGTGGGACAGGGAGTGAAAAACTGTTTTTT.

This clone has at least ten counts. This chain links TRBV5-4 with TRBJ1-1, with D perhaps matching TRBD1 (5 bases). The CDR3 runs 13 residues. Germline V gives CDR1 SGHNT, CDR2 YYREEE (reference sequence). Trimming removed 4 bases from V and 6 bases from J, with 13 bases in between. Here the CDR3 reads CASSRSLQAEAFF. The CDR3, as DNA: TGTGCCAGCAGCAGGTCTCTACAGGCTGAAGCTTTCTTT. The whole variable domain, filled in from reference TRBV5-4 and TRBJ1-1, reads ETGVTQSPTHLIKTRGQQVTLRCSSQSGHNTVSWYQQALGQGPQFIFQYYREEENGRGNFPPRFSGLQFPNYSSELNVNALELDDSALYLCASSRSLQAEAFFGQGTRLTVV.

In its sample, this clone was seen a few times. This chain joins TRBV6-1 and TRBJ1-1; 10 positions match TRBD1. CDR1 and CDR2 from the germline V gene are MNHNS and SASEGT. Unmatched junction bases numbered 4, after V lost 6 bases and J lost 3 bases. The CDR3 covers 14 residues. The CDR3: CASSDRGQDTEAFF. The CDR3 bases are TGTGCCAGCAGCGACAGGGGGCAAGACACTGAAGCTTTCTTT.

The chain is built from TRBV2 and TRBJ2-7; D remains unclear. The V gene's germline CDR1 is SNHLY and CDR2 FYNNEI. The length of the CDR3 is 15 residues. V shed 8 bases and J shed 0 bases, with 17 bases lying between them. As DNA, the CDR3 is TGTGCCAGCGGTGTCCTACCGCCAAGCTCCTACGAGCAGTACTTC. The encoded protein is CASGVLPPSSYEQYF.

This rearrangement joins TRBV5-4 to TRBJ1-1; 9 bases fit TRBD1. V lost 4 bases to trimming and J lost 4 bases; unmatched junction nucleotides: 8. CDR3 length: 15 residues. The germline gives CDR1 SGHNT, CDR2 YYREEE (reference sequence). CDR3: CASSPGTGRTTEAFF. CDR3 nucleotide sequence: TGTGCCAGCAGCCCAGGGACAGGGCGTACCACTGAAGCTTTCTTT.

This clone was counted only a few times. The gene calls are TRBV4-2 and TRBJ1-1; a possible D gene is TRBD1 (6 bases). The CDR3 has 16 residues. Germline-derived CDR1 and CDR2 are LGHNA and YNFKEQ. Between the trimmed V and J ends, which lost 0 bases and 5 bases, there was a span of 16 bases. The CDR3, as DNA: TGTGCCAGCAGCCAAGATGAATACAGGGATCAGACTGAAGCTTTCTTT. This translates into CASSQDEYRDQTEAFF.

This clone was recorded only once. V is TRBV2 and J is TRBJ1-6, with D unclear. Germline V gene lookup returns CDR1 SNHLY and CDR2 FYNNEI. CDR3 length equals 16 residues. With 4 bases removed from V and 8 bases from J, the gap between germline ends came to 18 bases. CDR3 sequence: CASSVMETTGYSPLHF. The CDR3 DNA sequence: TGTGCCAGCAGTGTGATGGAGACGACGGGGTATTCACCCCTCCACTTT.

The J gene is TRBJ2-1, the V gene TRBV30, with TRBD1 matching over 7 bases. The V and J ends lost 4 bases and 2 bases, in that order; junction bases with no gene match: 5. Germline values: CDR1 GTSNPN, CDR2 SVGIG (reference sequence). The CDR3 covers 14 residues. The CDR3 DNA reads as TGTGCCTGGAAGGGGCAGGGGGCCTACAATGAGCAGTTCTTC. This encodes CAWKGQGAYNEQFF.

This clone was counted only a few times. The chain has TRBV5-6 and TRBJ2-7, with TRBD2 as a possible D gene (5 bases). Germline values: CDR1 SGHDT, CDR2 YYEEEE. This CDR3 region has 14 residues. Trimming removed 5 bases from V and 2 bases from J, with 14 bases in between. CDR3 sequence (DNA): TGTGCCAGCAGGCTTTCCGGGGTCGCCTACGAGCAGTACTTC. This encodes CASRLSGVAYEQYF. The variable domain in full, completed from reference TRBV5-6 and TRBJ2-7, reads DAGVTQSPTHLIKTRGQQVTLRCSPKSGHDTVSWYQQALGQGPQFIFQYYEEEERQRGNFPDRFSGHQFPNYSSELNVNALLLGDSALYLCASRLSGVAYEQYFGPGTRLTVT.

The CDR3 DNA sequence: TGTGCCAGCAGCTGGGGACTAGAGCTGGCTGGGGATACGCAGTATTTT. Translated: CASSWGLELAGDTQYF. V gene TRBV5-8 combines with J gene TRBJ2-3; TRBD2 matches 8 bases. Germline loops: CDR1 SGHTS, CDR2 YDEGEE. V shed 3 bases and J 6 bases; nucleotides not matched to a gene: 12. This CDR3 is 16 amino acids long.

This clone came up once. The chain uses TRBV10-3 and TRBJ2-1; 7 bases line up with TRBD2. CDR1 and CDR2 from the germline V gene are ENHRY and SYGVKD. With V trimmed by 4 bases and J by 0 bases, 6 bases remained unmatched. This CDR3 is 16 amino acids long. Here the CDR3 DNA reads TGTGCCATCAGTGGGGGGGGGACTCGCTCCTACAATGAGCAGTTCTTC. Encoded protein: CAISGGGTRSYNEQFF.

This chain connects TRBV30 to TRBJ1-3; tentative D call: TRBD1 (6 bases). Germline V gives CDR1 GTSNPN, CDR2 SVGIG (reference sequence). The CDR3 consists of 16 residues. Trimming cost V 2 bases and J 2 bases, with 16 bases left between them. In DNA form, the CDR3 reads TGTGCCTGGAGTCCGGGGCATGGGGGCCCTGGAAACACCATATATTTT. Protein: CAWSPGHGGPGNTIYF. Filled out from reference TRBV30 and TRBJ1-3, the complete variable domain reads SQTIHQWPATLVQPVGSPLSLECTVEGTSNPNLYWYRQAAGRGLQLLFYSVGIGQISSEVPQNLSASRPQDRQFILSSKKLLLSDSGFYLCAWSPGHGGPGNTIYFGEGSWLTVV.

The chain carries TRBV2 and TRBJ1-1; 11 bases agree with TRBD1. This CDR3 is built from 13 residues. V was clipped by 6 bases and J by 7 bases; unmatched bases: 4. Germline values: CDR1 SNHLY, CDR2 FYNNEI. The CDR3 is CASSGTGGFEAFF. The CDR3, as DNA: TGTGCCAGCAGCGGGACAGGGGGATTTGAAGCTTTCTTT.

The chain is built from TRBV9 and TRBJ1-1; no clear D. Deletions cut 0 bases from V and 1 base from J, with 7 bases between. The CDR3 loop spans 14 amino acids. Germline loops: CDR1 SGDLS, CDR2 YYNGEE. This CDR3 reads CASSVEPQNTEAFF. The CDR3 DNA reads TGTGCCAGCAGCGTAGAGCCCCAGAACACTGAAGCTTTCTTT. The variable domain in full, completed from reference TRBV9 and TRBJ1-1, reads DSGVTQTPKHLITATGQRVTLRCSPRSGDLSVYWYQQSLDQGLQFLIQYYNGEERAKGNILERFSAQQFPDLHSELNLSSLELGDSALYFCASSVEPQNTEAFFGQGTRLTVV.

This clone was recorded at least ten times. V usage is TRBV30 and J usage is TRBJ1-1; no clear D. Between the trimmed V and J ends, which lost 1 base and 3 bases, there was a span of 18 bases. Germline V CDR1 and CDR2: GTSNPN, SVGIG (reference sequence). There are 16 residues in the CDR3. CDR3: CAWSEVGRNPYTEAFF. CDR3 sequence (DNA): TGTGCCTGGAGTGAGGTAGGGAGAAATCCTTACACTGAAGCTTTCTTT.

The chain carries TRBV6-5 and TRBJ1-2; TRBD1 is a possible D gene (6 bases). The length of the CDR3 is 14 residues. The V gene's germline CDR1 is MNHEY and CDR2 SVGAGI. The V end was cut by 1 base, the J end by 4 bases, with 10 bases between. The CDR3 DNA sequence: TGTGCCAGCAGTTACTTTACAGGGAGCTATGGCTACACCTTC. Its translation: CASSYFTGSYGYTF.

V is TRBV10-3 and J is TRBJ1-1, with D perhaps TRBD1 (6 bases). The CDR3 is 14 residues long. V lost 5 bases and J 2 bases, leaving 12 bases between the germline ends. Germline V gene sequence: CDR1 ENHRY, CDR2 SYGVKD. CDR3 coding DNA: TGTGCCATCAGTAATACAGGGTCTAACACTGAAGCTTTCTTT. Its protein is CAISNTGSNTEAFF.